This T cell receptor (beta chain) was sequenced in a study of read filtering for tumor transcriptome and immune sequencing (dated by TCRdb to about 2020). At the level of the whole study: The cohort was composed of more than 16 male and about 14 female patients, with a mean age of roughly 70 years and an age range of roughly 45 to 85. By revised international staging, 8 or 9 patients were R-ISS I, some 17 were R-ISS II and roughly seven were R-ISS III. Whole-transcriptome libraries were prepared with the TruSeq RNA Access Library Prep Kit after DNase treatment. Per sample, about 4.05 to 10.27 million TCR-region mapped reads were obtained with IR-seq, compared with only about 80 to 1,300 with RNA-seq. TCR repertoires obtained by targeted immune repertoire sequencing and by bulk whole-transcriptome sequencing performed on the same bone marrow samples were compared. A main aim was a read-filtering strategy for immune repertoire data, specifically whether clonotypes supported by a single read should be removed. What the study reported, not specific to this receptor: IR-seq captured clonotypes at much higher depth and more reliably than RNA-seq, and smaller IR-seq throughput sufficed to identify most shared clonotypes. When single-read clonotypes were removed, the proportions of shared clonotypes in IR-seq and RNA-seq correlated more strongly. In IR-seq, around four fifths of clonotypes but 3.5% to 4% of total reads were represented by single-read clonotypes, whereas in RNA-seq, 60% to 75% of clonotypes and about 40% of reads were represented by single-read clonotypes. The sorted CD138-negative fraction was not purified T cells but a mixed bone marrow immune population.

TCR libraries were constructed from 400 to 500 ng RNA using the Immunoverse kit, and molecular barcoded adaptors covering alpha/delta and beta/gamma chains were employed. The same RNA used for transcriptome sequencing was used for TCR library preparation. An Illumina HiSeq 4000 with 2 x 150 cycles was used to sequence the TCR libraries. In the paper's pipeline: MiXCR aligned TCR reads to human V, D, J and C references and assembled the aligned reads into CDR3 clonotypes, with quality filtering and error correction included. Clonotype counts and gene usage diversity were analyzed with the tcR package in R. Raw mapping reads were checked after the RNA-seq reads had been mapped by STAR aligner version 2.5.3a onto the human GRCh37 genome. IR-seq fastq files were randomly downsampled with Seqtk 1.3 to test the effect of sequencing depth on detected clonotypes. TCRdb itself trimmed the public reads at Q25 with fastp, ran MiXCR and retained productive beta chains. CDR3 protein sequences are deduplicated, and each keeps its most common genes and DNA. For this entry, the V and J calls and clone size follow TCRdb and not the study's own pipeline. For this sample there are about 90,000 distinct CDR3 sequences; over 9% appear just once. The ten largest make up 14% to 15% of the sample.

About this clonotype: Its antigen is currently not known. This may stem from a read error, because a much larger clone lies one nucleotide away.

Its CDR3 holds 11 amino acids, cysteine through phenylalanine. Solely the CDR3 DNA is kept, with 33 bases framed from the first base. As encoded in the germline V gene, CDR1 is SQVTM while CDR2 is ANQGSEA. Bone marrow was sampled from every patient at the time of active disease. Ficoll-Hypaque density gradient centrifugation was used to isolate the bone marrow mononuclear cells. Myeloma plasma cells were removed and CD138-negative cells were obtained by negative selection following labeling with CD138 magnetic microbeads on a MACS separator. Purity of the isolated cells was checked by flow cytometry on an Attune NxT using CD138 antibodies. Total RNA was extracted with TRIzol reagent and quantified with a NanoDrop spectrophotometer. Paired RNA-seq and IR-seq were performed on the CD138-negative bone marrow sample of each patient.

This receptor was identified in a donor aged 40 or older with multiple myeloma. Recombination connected TRBV29-1 to TRBJ2-1; the D segment cannot be called with confidence. The sample taken for sequencing was a population of CD138-negative cells sorted from bone marrow. The cell subset or site label corresponds to: bone marrow mononuclear cells depleted of CD138+ plasma/myeloma cells by negative magnetic selection. The base sequence is TGCAGCGTTGGGTTTTACAATGAGCAGTCCTTC. This encodes CSVGFYNEQSF.